The 15 T cell receptor beta chains reported below all come from one sample, sequenced in a study of patients and donors after allogeneic stem cell transplantation. TCRdb reprocessed the RT-PCR reads via MiXCR and lists one record per CDR3 protein. The data show about 960,000 distinct CDR3 sequences, approximately 19% seen once. What was sequenced was blood, either unsorted or a sorted T cell fraction (not recorded which). These receptors all stem from a human donor who was either an allogeneic HSCT recipient or a stem cell or donor lymphocyte infusion donor (not recorded which). It is not recorded whose cells these are; they may come from a transplant donor.

This clonotype was detected a few times. This chain links TRBV4-2 with TRBJ2-5, with 9 bases fitting TRBD2. CDR1 LGHNA and CDR2 YNFKEQ come from the germline V gene. The CDR3 loop spans 17 amino acids. V dropped 4 bases and J dropped 6; count of bases not matched to a gene: 15. This chain's CDR3 is CASSREGGGAIEKTQYF. The DNA for the CDR3 is TGTGCCAGCAGCCGCGAGGGCGGGGGGGCCATCGAGAAGACCCAGTACTTC.

This clonotype was found a few times. The chain is built from TRBV20-1 and TRBJ2-7; 7 bases fit TRBD2. Germline V CDR1 and CDR2: DFQATT, SNEGSKA (reference sequence). Germline trimming cut 2 bases from V and 3 bases from J; bases unmatched to any gene: 7. This CDR3 comprises 14 residues. CDR3 protein: CSARSSGLSYEQYF. CDR3 in DNA: TGCAGTGCTAGATCTTCGGGACTAAGCTACGAGCAGTACTTC.

The chain couples TRBV19 to TRBJ2-7, with D uncertain. The CDR3 has 13 amino acids. Germline CDR1 and CDR2: LNHDA and SQIVND (reference sequence). V lost 6 bases and J 0 bases, leaving 9 bases between the germline ends. DNA of the CDR3: TGTGCCAGTAGCATTTCCATCTCCTACGAGCAGTACTTC. Protein: CASSISISYEQYF.

The chain has TRBV7-9 and TRBJ2-1; 7 bases are shared with TRBD1. Unmatched junction bases numbered 8, after V lost 5 bases and J lost 4 bases. The CDR3 covers 15 residues. Germline V CDR1 and CDR2: SEHNR, FQNEAQ (reference sequence). The CDR3 loop is CASSDRDSPYNEQFF. The CDR3, as DNA: TGTGCCAGCAGCGACCGGGACAGCCCTTACAATGAGCAGTTCTTC.

The chain couples TRBV7-2 to TRBJ2-2, with TRBD2 matching 11 bases. Losses at the gene ends were 5 bases for V and 8 bases for J; bases not matched to a gene: 13. Germline CDR1 and CDR2: SGHTA and FQGNSA. This CDR3 has 17 amino acids. This CDR3 reads CASSPGLAGPRPGELFF. The CDR3 nucleotides are TGTGCCAGCAGCCCCGGACTAGCGGGCCCACGACCGGGGGAGCTGTTTTTT. The full variable domain, its missing parts supplied by reference TRBV7-2 and TRBJ2-2, is GAGVSQSPSNKVTEKGKDVELRCDPISGHTALYWYRQSLGQGLEFLIYFQGNSAPDKSGLPSDRFSAERTGGSVSTLTIQRTQQEDSAVYLCASSPGLAGPRPGELFFGEGSRLTVL.

This clonotype appeared many times. This chain links TRBV5-8 with TRBJ1-2; a possible D gene is TRBD1 (5 bases). Germline V gives CDR1 SGHTS, CDR2 YDEGEE. Trimming took 3 bases from V and 0 from J, leaving 12 bases between them. The CDR3 has 15 residues. The CDR3 DNA reads TGTGCCAGCAGCTGGGGGTTTCTAGCTAACTATGGCTACACCTTC. It translates to CASSWGFLANYGYTF.

The chain links TRBV7-2 to TRBJ2-7; D gene unclear. Trimming stripped 7 bases from V and 5 bases from J, with 12 bases between. The CDR3 extends over 12 amino acids. Germline V gene lookup returns CDR1 SGHTA and CDR2 FQGNSA. For the CDR3, the DNA is TGTGCCAGCATGAACGGGTTACACGAGCAGTACTTC. Its protein product is CASMNGLHEQYF.

This clonotype was recorded a few times. For the CDR3, the DNA is TGCGCCAGCAGCTTGGATCCAAATGCCTACGAGCAGTACTTC. Translation: CASSLDPNAYEQYF. The chain links TRBV5-1 to TRBJ2-7; unclear D gene. The CDR3 sequence is 14 residues long. V dropped 0 bases and J dropped 2 bases, with 9 bases sitting between them. CDR1 SGHRS and CDR2 YFSETQ come from the germline V gene. Together with reference TRBV5-1 and TRBJ2-7, the CDR3 gives the full variable domain: KAGVTQTPRYLIKTRGQQVTLSCSPISGHRSVSWYQQTPGQGLQFLFEYFSETQRNKGNFPGRFSGRQFSNSRSEMNVSTLELGDSALYLCASSLDPNAYEQYFGPGTRLTVT.

In this sample, this clonotype turned up a few times. The chain carries TRBV10-3 and TRBJ2-5; weak D call: TRBD2 (6 bases). The CDR3 length is 18 residues. Germline V gene lookup returns CDR1 ENHRY and CDR2 SYGVKD. V was cut by 5 bases and J by 4 bases, with 26 bases left in between. The CDR3 region has the DNA TGTGCCATCAGTCAGCCCTACGGCCTGGACTTGGGGGGAGAGACCCAGTACTTC. This sequence encodes CAISQPYGLDLGGETQYF.

The rearrangement links TRBV12-3 or TRBV12-4 to TRBJ2-5; weak D call: TRBD1 (6 bases). The CDR3 loop spans 13 amino acids. V was clipped by 6 bases and J by 6 bases, with 14 bases between them. CDR3: CASSLTGKQTQYF. Here the CDR3 DNA reads TGTGCCAGCAGCCTTACAGGGAAACAGACCCAGTACTTC.

This chain uses TRBV6-5 with TRBJ2-7; TRBD2 agrees at 9 bases. The CDR3 totals 17 residues. With V trimmed by 0 bases and J by 4 bases, 10 bases remained unmatched. Germline V gives CDR1 MNHEY, CDR2 SVGAGI. CDR3 in DNA: TGTGCCAGCAGTTACTCGTCGGAGGCTAGCGGGAAGTACGAGCAGTACTTC. Amino acid sequence: CASSYSSEASGKYEQYF.

CDR3 region: CASSSRQGVSYGYTF. DNA for the CDR3: TGTGCCAGCAGCTCAAGACAGGGGGTCAGCTATGGCTACACCTTC. This rearrangement joins TRBV7-9 to TRBJ1-2, with 9 bases lining up with TRBD1. CDR1 and CDR2 from the germline V gene are SEHNR and FQNEAQ (reference sequence). This CDR3 region has 15 residues. V was pared by 4 bases and J by 4 bases, with 7 bases of the junction left unmatched. Looking up the rest from reference TRBV7-9 and TRBJ1-2 gives the full variable domain: DTGVSQNPRHKITKRGQNVTFRCDPISEHNRLYWYRQTLGQGPEFLTYFQNEAQLEKSRLLSDRFSAERPKGSFSTLEIQRTEQGDSAMYLCASSSRQGVSYGYTFGSGTRLTVV.

V gene TRBV29-1 combines with J gene TRBJ1-2, with D maybe TRBD1 (6 bases). V was shortened by 0 bases and J by 4 bases, with 18 bases between the two germline ends. This CDR3 contains 16 residues. CDR1 and CDR2 from the germline V gene are SQVTM and ANQGSEA. As DNA, the CDR3 is TGCAGCGTTGAAGATTTGGGGGACACCGGTCGCTATGGCTACACCTTC. Its translation: CSVEDLGDTGRYGYTF.

The CDR3 spells CASSQDGDGGYTF. For the CDR3, the DNA is TGTGCCAGCAGCCAAGACGGGGACGGCGGCTACACCTTC. The V gene is TRBV14, the J gene TRBJ1-2; TRBD1 might be the D (5 bases). This CDR3 has 13 amino acids. V shed 0 bases and J shed 8 bases, with 10 bases lying between them. Germline V gene lookup returns CDR1 SGHDN and CDR2 FVKESK.

V is TRBV5-1 and J is TRBJ2-5; 7 nucleotides line up with TRBD1. The trim removed 7 bases at V and 1 base at J, leaving 7 bases unmatched. The CDR3 length is 14 residues. CDR1 is SGHRS and CDR2 is YFSETQ in the germline V gene. CDR3 in amino acids: CASGSEGAQETQYF. Written as DNA, the CDR3 is TGCGCCAGCGGATCCGAGGGGGCCCAAGAGACCCAGTACTTC.